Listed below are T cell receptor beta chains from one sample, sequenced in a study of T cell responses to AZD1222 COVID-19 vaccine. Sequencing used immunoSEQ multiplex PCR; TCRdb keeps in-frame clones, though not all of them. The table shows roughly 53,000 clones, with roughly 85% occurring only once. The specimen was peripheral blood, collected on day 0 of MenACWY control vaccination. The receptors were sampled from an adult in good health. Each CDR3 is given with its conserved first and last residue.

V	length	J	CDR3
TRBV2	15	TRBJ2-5	CASSGDTRYQETQYF
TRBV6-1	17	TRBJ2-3	CASSEQIAGGPQDTQYF
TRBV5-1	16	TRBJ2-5	CASSTGLAGRQETQYF
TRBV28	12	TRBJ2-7	CASSLRGYEQYF
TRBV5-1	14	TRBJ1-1	CASSLTGGFTEAFF
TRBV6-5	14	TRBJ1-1	CASSYSEQNTEAFF
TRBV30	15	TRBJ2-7	CAWSKSGTGGVEQYF
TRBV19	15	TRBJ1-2	CASSIGAGNFYGYTF
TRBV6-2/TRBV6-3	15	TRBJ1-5	CASSTYDVYNQPQHF
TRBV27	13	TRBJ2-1	CASGLGEGAEQFF
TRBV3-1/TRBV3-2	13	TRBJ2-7	CASSQGLLYEQYF
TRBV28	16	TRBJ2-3	CASSPPSGRSQITQYF
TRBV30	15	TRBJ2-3	CAWSASSGSPLTQYF
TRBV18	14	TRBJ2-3	CASSPTGTGDTQYF
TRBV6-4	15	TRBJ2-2	CASRSGRGGTGELFF
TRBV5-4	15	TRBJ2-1	CASSLPLAGYNEQFF
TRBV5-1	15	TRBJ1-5	CASSLEPGGNQPQHF
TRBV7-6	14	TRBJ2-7	CASSPTRTLTEQYF
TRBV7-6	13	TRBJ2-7	CASSLLAGGEQYF
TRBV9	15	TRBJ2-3	CASSRTATSTDTQYF
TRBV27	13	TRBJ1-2	CASSYTANYGYTF
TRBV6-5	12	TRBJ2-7	CASSSSPYEQYF
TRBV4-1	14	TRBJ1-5	CASSQDRSNQPQHF
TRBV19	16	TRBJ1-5	CASSTGTLYSNQPQHF
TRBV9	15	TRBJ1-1	CASSVAGRGATEAFF
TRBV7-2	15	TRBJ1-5	CASSLELYSNQPQHF
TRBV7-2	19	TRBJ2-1	CASSLMGTSGRAVKNEQFF
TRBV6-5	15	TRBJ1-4	CASSYGAGNNEKLFF
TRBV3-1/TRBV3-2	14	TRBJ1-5	CASSPRYSNQPQHF
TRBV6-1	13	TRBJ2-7	CASRPLEPNEQYF
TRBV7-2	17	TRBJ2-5	CASSTPGGITPWGTQYF
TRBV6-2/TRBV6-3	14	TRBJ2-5	CASSSPVFGGTQYF
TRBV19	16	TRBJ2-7	CASSEQGGYTSYEQYF
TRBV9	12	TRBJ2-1	CASSFMENEQFF
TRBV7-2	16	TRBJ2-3	CASSSRSGTGGRTQYF
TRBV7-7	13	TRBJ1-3	CASSRSSGNTIYF
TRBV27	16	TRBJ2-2	CASSLNLAANTGELFF
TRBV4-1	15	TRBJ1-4	CASSHLMARDEKLFF
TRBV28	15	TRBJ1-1	CASSPSGQGYIEAFF
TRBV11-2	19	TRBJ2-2	CASSAPSGTSGRNTGELFF
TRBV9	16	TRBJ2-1	CASSALAGGTYNEQFF
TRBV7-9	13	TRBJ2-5	CASSPESLETQYF
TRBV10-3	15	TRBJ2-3	CAISESAASTDTQYF
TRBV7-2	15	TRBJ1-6	CASSSDRGSNSPLHF
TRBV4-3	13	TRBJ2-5	CASSQGIGETQYF
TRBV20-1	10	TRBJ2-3	CSALAGGPYF
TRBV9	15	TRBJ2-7	CASSETSGKTYEQYF
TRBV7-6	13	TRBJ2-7	CASSSPTEYEQYF
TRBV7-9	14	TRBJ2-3	CASSARAAADTQYF
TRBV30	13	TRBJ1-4	CAWSSGPNEKLFF